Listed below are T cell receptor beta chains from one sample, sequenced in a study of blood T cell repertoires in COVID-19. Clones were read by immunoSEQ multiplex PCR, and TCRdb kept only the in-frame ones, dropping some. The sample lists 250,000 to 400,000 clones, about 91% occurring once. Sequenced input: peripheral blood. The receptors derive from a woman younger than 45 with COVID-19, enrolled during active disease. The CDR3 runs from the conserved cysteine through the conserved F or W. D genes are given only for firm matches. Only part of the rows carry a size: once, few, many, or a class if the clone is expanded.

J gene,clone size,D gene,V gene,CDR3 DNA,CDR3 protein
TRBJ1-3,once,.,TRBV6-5,TGTGCCAGCAGCCGTCTTGGGGGGGGTGGGGACACCATATATTTT,CASSRLGGGGDTIYF
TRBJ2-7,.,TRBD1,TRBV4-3,TGCGCCAGCAGCCTCGCCAGGACAGGGGGCGACGAGCAGTACTTC,CASSLARTGGDEQYF
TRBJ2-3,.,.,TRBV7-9,TGTGCCAGCAGCCCGAGCACAGATACGCAGTATTTT,CASSPSTDTQYF
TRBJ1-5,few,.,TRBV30,TGTGCCTGGAGTGTAGGAGCGTATCAGCCCCAGCATTTT,CAWSVGAYQPQHF
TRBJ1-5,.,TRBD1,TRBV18,TGTGCCAGCTCACCAATTAGGGGGCCCTGGGGCAATCAGCCCCAGCATTTT,CASSPIRGPWGNQPQHF
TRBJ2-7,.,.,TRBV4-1,TGCGCCAGCAGGGGGACTTACAGAGGGAGCGAGCAGTACTTC,CASRGTYRGSEQYF
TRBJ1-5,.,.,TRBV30,TGTGCCTGGAGAACAGGGAGCAATCAGCCCCAGCATTTT,CAWRTGSNQPQHF
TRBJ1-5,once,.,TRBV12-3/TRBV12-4,TGTGCCAGCAGTTTTGGGGGGAATCAGCCCCAGCATTTT,CASSFGGNQPQHF
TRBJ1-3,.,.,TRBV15,TGTGCCACCAGCAGAACTAACCATCCGGGAAACACCATATATTTT,CATSRTNHPGNTIYF
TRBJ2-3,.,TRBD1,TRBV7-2,TGTGCCAGCAGCCCGACAGGGGCCTATGGGGCAGATACGCAGTATTTT,CASSPTGAYGADTQYF
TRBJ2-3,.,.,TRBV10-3,TGTGCCATCAGTGACCAGGAGGGGAGCACAGATACGCAGTATTTT,CAISDQEGSTDTQYF
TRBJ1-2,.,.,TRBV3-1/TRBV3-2,TGTGCCAGCAGCCCAGAGGGGGGAGGCTACACCTTC,CASSPEGGGYTF
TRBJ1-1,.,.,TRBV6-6,TGTGCCACCACCGTTGGGGGCCCGAACACTGAAGCTTTCTTT,CATTVGGPNTEAFF
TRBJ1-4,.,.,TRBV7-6,TGTGCCAGCAGCCCACGGGGGAACGCTAATGAAAAACTGTTTTTT,CASSPRGNANEKLFF
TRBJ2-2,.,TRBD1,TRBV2,TGTGCCAGCAAAACTCCACGGGGGACAGGGGTCCCCACCGGGGAGCTGTTTTTT,CASKTPRGTGVPTGELFF
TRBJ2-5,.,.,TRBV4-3,TGCGCCAGCAGCCAAGAGAGGGCAAGCCAAGAGACCCAGTACTTC,CASSQERASQETQYF
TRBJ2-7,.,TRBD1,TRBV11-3,TGTGCCAGCAGACGGGACAGAGCCTACGAGCAGTACTTC,CASRRDRAYEQYF
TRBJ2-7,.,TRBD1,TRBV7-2,TGTGCCAGCACCCCATTTTTGGGACAGGGGGTCTACGAGCAGTACTTC,CASTPFLGQGVYEQYF
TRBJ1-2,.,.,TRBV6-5,TGTGCCACGGACACGGACAACTATGGCTACACCTTC,CATDTDNYGYTF
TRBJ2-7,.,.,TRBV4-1,TGCGCCAGCAGCCAAGACAGGAGGCGGCGGGAGCAGTACTTC,CASSQDRRRREQYF
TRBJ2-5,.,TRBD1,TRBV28,TGTGCCAGCAGATGGGACAGGGACCTTGGGGCCCAGTACTTC,CASRWDRDLGAQYF
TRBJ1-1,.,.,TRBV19,TGTGCCAGTAGTCCCGTGGTCCAGTTTGGCCTTAACACTGAAGCTTTCTTT,CASSPVVQFGLNTEAFF
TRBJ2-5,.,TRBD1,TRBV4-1,TGCGCCAGCAGCCAATCGGACAGGGCGACCTTGGAGACCCAGTACTTC,CASSQSDRATLETQYF
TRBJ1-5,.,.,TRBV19,TGTGCCAGTCAAAAAGAGCGCGGGGATAGCAATCAGCCCCAGCATTTT,CASQKERGDSNQPQHF